This TCR beta chain emerged from a study of graft-versus-host responses after intestinal transplantation. About the research overall: For around 3 years after anti-thymocyte globulin induction, all recipients took tacrolimus and steroids. Study-wide results and limits: Early declines in HvG clones that occurred post-transplant were associated with peak circulating GvH clone levels.

Method: immunoSEQ multiplex PCR; TCRdb's copy keeps in-frame clones and lacks some. This table has approximately 9,800 clones, roughly 38% appearing once. Investigators plated approximately 200,000 CFSE-labeled responder cells together with approximately 200,000 irradiated stimulator cells labeled with violet dye. The CDR3 totals 13 residues. With 0 bases removed from V and 8 bases from J, the gap between germline ends came to 8 bases. CDR1 is MNHEY and CDR2 is SVGAGI in the germline V gene. The TCR originated in a human patient who received an intestinal transplant. V and J are TRBV6-5 and TRBJ2-1; TRBD1 is a possible D gene (6 bases). The source material was alloreactive CD8+ T cells from a mixed lymphocyte reaction culture, sampled before intestinal transplant. The subset denotes: CFSE-low proliferating T cells sorted from approximately six-day pre-transplant mixed lymphocyte reaction (GvH or HvG direction). CDR3 region: CASSYSGADEQFF. CDR3 bases: TGTGCCAGCAGTTACTCGGGGGCCGATGAGCAGTTCTTC.